This T cell receptor beta chain appears in the sequencing data of a study of regulatory T cells in long-lasting Graves disease. Whole-study results and caveats: What was studied was peripheral blood only, and not thyroid tissue.

A few counts support this clonotype. The antigen remains undetermined. Through Arm-PCR of CDR3 regions and iRepertoire HTBI primers, TCR beta libraries were built. In the authors' methods: The identification of roughly 62 TRBV and some 14 TRBJ segments was made across samples. MiXCR was run by TCRdb on the multiplex PCR reads, yielding one entry per CDR3 protein. Here the V and J calls rest on TCRdb's processing, not on the authors' analysis. Of about 340,000 distinct CDR3 sequences listed, less than 20% are singletons. Specified time point: persistent/refractory GD, antithyroid drugs over 5 years with positive TRAb. Researchers made the TCR library from RNA that was extracted from PBMCs. Peripheral blood, around 9 milliliters of it, was drawn into EDTA tubes. The V gene's germline CDR1 is SGHNT and CDR2 YYREEE (reference sequence). V lost 1 base and J 7 bases, leaving 9 bases between the germline ends. The CDR3 covers 13 residues.

This chain connects TRBV5-4 to TRBJ1-5; no definite D call. The source is a female donor with Graves disease. Specimen: peripheral blood mononuclear cells (PBMCs), collected when the disease was refractory, from a patient treated with antithyroid drugs. CDR3 DNA: TGTGCCAGCAGCTTGATCCCCGGACAGCCCCAGCATTTT. Translation: CASSLIPGQPQHF.